This entry concerns a single TCR beta chain. The data stem from a study of blood T cell repertoires in COVID-19. Across the study: Collection of acute and convalescent COVID-19 samples took place in the United States, Italy and Spain. Sources were T cells, B-cell-depleted T cells, or PBMCs; the material itself was cDNA or gDNA.

Repertoires were generated with immunoSEQ multiplex PCR, while TCRdb's copy carries only in-frame clones and drops some. Here the sample spans about 89,000 clones, about 80% being singletons. The V gene lost 4 bases and the J gene lost 6 bases, with 25 bases spanning the gap. This CDR3 is built from 17 residues. Looked up from germline, CDR1 is SNHLY and CDR2 is FYNNEI. Input material: peripheral blood. This sequence was found in a man between 65 and 85 years old with acute or convalescent COVID-19. This chain joins TRBV2 and TRBJ2-7; weak D call: TRBD2 (6 bases). The CDR3 region is CASSGEFMAGKIIEQYF. CDR3 coding DNA: TGTGCCAGCAGTGGAGAGTTTATGGCGGGGAAAATTATCGAGCAGTACTTC.